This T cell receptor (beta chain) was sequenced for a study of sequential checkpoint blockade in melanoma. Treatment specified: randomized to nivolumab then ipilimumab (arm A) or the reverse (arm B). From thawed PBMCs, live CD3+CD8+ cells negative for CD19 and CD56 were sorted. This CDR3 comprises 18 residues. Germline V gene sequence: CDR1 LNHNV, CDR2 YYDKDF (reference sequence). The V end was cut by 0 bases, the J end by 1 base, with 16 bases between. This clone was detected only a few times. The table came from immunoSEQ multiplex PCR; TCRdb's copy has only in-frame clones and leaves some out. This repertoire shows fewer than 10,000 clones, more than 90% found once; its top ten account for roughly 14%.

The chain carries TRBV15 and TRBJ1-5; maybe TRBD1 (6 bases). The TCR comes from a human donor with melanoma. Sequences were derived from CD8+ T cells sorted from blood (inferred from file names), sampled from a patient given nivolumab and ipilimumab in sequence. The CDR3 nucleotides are TGTGCCACCAGCAGAGATCTCTGGGGGCGGGCCAGCAATCAGCCCCAGCATTTT. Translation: CATSRDLWGRASNQPQHF.